Below, 19 T cell receptor beta chains from the same sample are listed, as sequenced in a study of CD8 T cells in ankylosing spondylitis. One entry per CDR3 protein results from TCRdb running MiXCR on the 5' RACE reads. Of 150,000 to 200,000 distinct CDR3 sequences listed, under 14% were seen once; the top ten hold almost 30%. Sequenced sample: blood, either unsorted or a sorted T cell fraction (not recorded which). Receptors originate from a male donor with ankylosing spondylitis or in good health (not recorded which).

The chain uses TRBV19 and TRBJ2-7; D is uncertain. CDR3 length: 13 residues. V dropped 2 bases and J dropped 0 bases, with 5 bases sitting between them. Germline V gives CDR1 LNHDA, CDR2 SQIVND (reference sequence). CDR3 amino acids: CASSIRFSYEQYF. CDR3 nucleotides: TGTGCCAGTAGTATACGGTTCTCCTACGAGCAGTACTTC.

Many counts were recorded for this clonotype. The chain has TRBV6-5 and TRBJ2-3; the D is unclear. The CDR3 length is 11 residues. Germline V lookup: CDR1 MNHEY, CDR2 SVGAGI. Trimming took off 10 bases at V and 6 bases at J, with 11 bases between the two ends. Here the CDR3 DNA reads TGTGCCACCCTGAACTCGGATACGCAGTATTTT. It translates to CATLNSDTQYF.

This clonotype was counted at least ten times. J is TRBJ2-1 and V is TRBV4-3, with 7 bases that match TRBD2. Germline V gene lookup returns CDR1 LGHNA and CDR2 YSLEER. CDR3 length equals 14 residues. Germline trimming cut 4 bases from V and 7 bases from J; bases unmatched to any gene: 7. CDR3 region: CASSRVVGGNEQFF. CDR3 coding DNA: TGCGCCAGCAGCCGGGTCGTGGGAGGGAATGAGCAGTTCTTC.

Comment on this clonotype: A much larger clone differs from this one at a single base, so this may be a read error. The chain employs TRBV29-1 and TRBJ1-2; no clear D gene. The germline V and J ends were trimmed by 0 bases and 2 bases, with 10 bases remaining between them. Germline V gene data show CDR1 as SQVTM and CDR2 as ANQGSEA. The CDR3 spans 14 residues. CDR3 loop: CSVEDLGSNYGYTF. The CDR3, as DNA: TGCAGCGTTGAAGATTTGGGCAGCAACTATGGCTACACCTTC. Using reference TRBV29-1 and TRBJ1-2 for the parts outside the CDR3, the full variable domain is SAVISQKPSRDICQRGTSLTIQCQVDSQVTMMFWYRQQPGQSLTLIATANQGSEATYESGFVIDKFPISRPNLTFSTLTVSNMSPEDSSIYLCSVEDLGSNYGYTFGSGTRLTVV.

In regard to this clonotype: A read error may be the cause here, since a much bigger clone is one base away. V gene TRBV5-1 combines with J gene TRBJ2-1; D is uncertain. The V gene's germline CDR1 is SGHRS and CDR2 YFSETQ. This CDR3 spans 12 amino acids. CDR3 in amino acids: CASSLNLNEQLF. The CDR3, as DNA: TGCGCCAGCAGCCTTAACCTCAATGAGCAGCTCTTC.

This clonotype was observed many times. The rearrangement links TRBV20-1 to TRBJ1-3; D not resolved. This CDR3 has 14 residues. Germline CDR1 reads DFQATT; CDR2 reads SNEGSKA (reference sequence). Trimming removed 3 bases from V and 0 bases from J, with 9 bases in between. This CDR3 is CSASDTLSGNTIYF. The CDR3 coding sequence is TGCAGTGCTAGTGACACCCTCTCTGGAAACACCATATATTTT.

This clonotype was detected ten times or more. The V gene is TRBV11-2, the J gene TRBJ2-5; 16 nucleotides match TRBD2. The CDR3 consists of 17 residues. The V gene end was trimmed by 4 bases and the J gene end by 4 bases; junction bases not matched to a gene: 6. From germline, CDR1 is SGHAT and CDR2 FQNNGV. In nucleotides, the CDR3 is TGTGCCAGCAGCTCCGGGACTAGCGGGGGGGTAAGAGAGACCCAGTACTTC. Residues: CASSSGTSGGVRETQYF. Full variable domain (rest looked up from reference TRBV11-2 and TRBJ2-5): EAGVAQSPRYKIIEKRQSVAFWCNPISGHATLYWYQQILGQGPKLLIQFQNNGVVDDSQLPKDRFSAERLKGVDSTLKIQPAKLEDSAVYLCASSSGTSGGVRETQYFGPGTRLLVL.

There are many counts of this clonotype. The rearrangement links TRBV19 to TRBJ2-3, with D possibly being TRBD1 (6 bases). Trimming took off 3 bases at V and 5 bases at J, with 12 bases between the two ends. Germline V gene lookup returns CDR1 LNHDA and CDR2 SQIVND (reference sequence). This CDR3 contains 14 residues. The CDR3 sequence: CASSIDFRGDTQYF. The CDR3 bases are TGTGCCAGTAGTATCGATTTCAGGGGAGATACGCAGTATTTT.

This clonotype was counted a few times. The rearrangement joins TRBV7-2 to TRBJ1-1; 8 nucleotides line up with TRBD1. V was pared by 2 bases and J by 11 bases, with 7 bases of the junction left unmatched. The CDR3 runs to 13 residues. Germline V CDR1 and CDR2: SGHTA, FQGNSA. The CDR3 DNA follows: TGTGCCAGCAGCTTAACGGACAGGGCTTCGGCTTTCTTT. It specifies CASSLTDRASAFF.

The genes are TRBV7-7 and TRBJ2-2, with 10 bases matching TRBD1. The CDR3 is 16 amino acids. Germline CDR1 SSHAT, CDR2 FNYEAQ (reference sequence). V shed 5 bases, J shed 6 bases, and the junction held 9 bases outside the gene matches. This CDR3 is CASSPTGTGDAGELFF. DNA for the CDR3: TGTGCCAGCAGCCCAACCGGGACAGGGGACGCCGGGGAGCTGTTTTTT. Full variable domain (remainder filled in from reference TRBV7-7 and TRBJ2-2): GAGVSQSPRYKVTKRGQDVTLRCDPISSHATLYWYQQALGQGPEFLTYFNYEAQPDKSGLPSDRFSAERPEGSISTLTIQRTEQRDSAMYRCASSPTGTGDAGELFFGEGSRLTVL.

This clonotype was seen at least ten times. The gene calls are TRBV5-1 and TRBJ1-1; D unresolved. The CDR3 length is 14 residues. From germline, CDR1 is SGHRS and CDR2 YFSETQ. With 2 bases removed from V and 2 bases from J, the gap between germline ends came to 10 bases. The CDR3 nucleotides read TGCGCCAGCAGCTTAAACAGTCTCAACACTGAAGCTTTCTTT. Residues: CASSLNSLNTEAFF.

This clonotype was counted ten times or more. The chain combines TRBV20-1 with TRBJ2-7; 8 bases are a match to TRBD1. V shed 0 bases, J shed 2 bases, and the junction held 6 bases outside the gene matches. The germline gives CDR1 DFQATT, CDR2 SNEGSKA (reference sequence). CDR3 length equals 15 residues. CDR3 sequence (DNA): TGCAGTGCTAGAGACCGGACAGGGTATCCCTACGAGCAGTACTTC. As protein: CSARDRTGYPYEQYF.

The sample holds many counts of this clonotype. The chain combines TRBV29-1 with TRBJ1-1; D ambiguous. CDR3 length equals 14 residues. Germline V gene lookup returns CDR1 SQVTM and CDR2 ANQGSEA. Trimming left V 5 bases short and J 0 bases short, with 13 bases between. CDR3 sequence reads: CSVLKGSLNTEAFF. As DNA, the CDR3 is TGCAGCGTTCTTAAGGGCAGTTTGAACACTGAAGCTTTCTTT.

This clonotype was counted many times. The V and J genes are TRBV3-1 and TRBJ2-1, with 9 bases matching TRBD2. The CDR3 sequence is 15 residues long. CDR1 and CDR2 (germline): LGHDT, YNNKEL (reference sequence). V shed 1 base and J 9 bases; nucleotides not matched to a gene: 7. In DNA form, the CDR3 reads TGTGCCAGCAGCCAAGCGGTTAGCGGGAGAAGTGAGCAGTTCTTC. Residues: CASSQAVSGRSEQFF.

In its sample, this clonotype was seen a few times. The chain has TRBV6-5 and TRBJ1-5; TRBD1 aligns across 7 bases. This CDR3 comprises 13 residues. V lost 5 bases and J lost 6; bases outside the gene matches: 4. Germline CDR1 is MNHEY and CDR2 is SVGAGI. CDR3 in amino acids: CASSLQGTQPQHF. The CDR3, as DNA: TGTGCCAGCAGTCTACAGGGGACTCAGCCCCAGCATTTT.

There are many counts of this clonotype. V gene TRBV4-1 combines with J gene TRBJ1-4; 7 bases align to TRBD1. The germline gives CDR1 MGHRA, CDR2 YSYEKL. The CDR3 covers 15 residues. Losses at the gene ends were 7 bases for V and 2 bases for J; bases not matched to a gene: 7. The CDR3 DNA reads as TGCGCCAGCACCGGAAGGGGGCTCACTAATGAAAAACTGTTTTTT. Its translation is CASTGRGLTNEKLFF.

This clonotype was seen a few times. The chain joins TRBV4-3 to TRBJ1-2; D uncertain. CDR3 length: 16 residues. V lost 0 bases and J lost 6, with 17 bases in between. CDR1 and CDR2 (germline): LGHNA, YSLEER. DNA for the CDR3: TGCGCCAGCAGCCAAGATGGGCTTGGGCGGGGAGATGGCTACACCTTC. Amino acids: CASSQDGLGRGDGYTF.

This clonotype has ten or more counts. CDR3 coding DNA: TGCGCCAGCAGCTTGGAAGGTAATGTGCGGTTCTTC. Its protein is CASSLEGNVRFF. This chain connects TRBV5-1 to TRBJ2-1; D gene unclear. V lost 0 bases and J 15 bases, leaving 13 bases between the germline ends. The CDR3 covers 12 residues. CDR1 and CDR2 from the germline V gene are SGHRS and YFSETQ.

V and J are TRBV20-1 and TRBJ2-1; 7 bases are shared with TRBD2. Germline trimming cut 7 bases from V and 4 bases from J; bases unmatched to any gene: 7. CDR1 DFQATT and CDR2 SNEGSKA come from the germline V gene (reference sequence). The CDR3 is 13 amino acids. CDR3 sequence reads: CSEAGPGYNEQFF. The CDR3 DNA sequence: TGCAGTGAAGCGGGGCCCGGATACAATGAGCAGTTCTTC.